Shown below are 23 T cell receptor beta chains from a single sample sequenced in a study of radiotherapy plus CTLA-4 blockade in lung cancer. Only in-frame clones appear in the TCRdb table, and some are missing; sequencing was by immunoSEQ multiplex PCR. The sample has 65,000 to 95,000 clones; 70% to 90% are singletons. The material sequenced was peripheral blood, taken from a patient treated with radiotherapy plus ipilimumab. These receptors were taken from a human donor with non-small cell lung cancer who had stable disease on radiotherapy plus ipilimumab.

This clone was found once. This chain connects TRBV6-1 to TRBJ1-1; TRBD1 might be the D (5 bases). V was pared by 3 bases and J by 1 base, with 15 bases between. This CDR3 has 16 amino acids. The germline CDR1 and CDR2 sequences are MNHNS and SASEGT. CDR3 sequence: CASSDPWGGTNTEAFF. The CDR3 region has the DNA TGTGCCAGCAGTGACCCGTGGGGTGGGACGAACACTGAAGCTTTCTTT.

The chain has TRBV6-5 and TRBJ2-1; 7 bases align to TRBD2. With 6 bases clipped from V and 4 bases from J, the junction kept 9 bases outside the gene matches. The germline V gene encodes CDR1 MNHEY and CDR2 SVGAGI. The CDR3 is 15 residues long. CDR3 in DNA: TGTGCCAGCAGGGCCGTGGGCGGGGGTTACAATGAGCAGTTCTTC. Amino acids: CASRAVGGGYNEQFF.

The chain joins TRBV14 to TRBJ1-1, with 10 nucleotides matching TRBD1. The CDR3 extends over 16 amino acids. In germline, CDR1 is SGHDN, CDR2 FVKESK. V lost 2 bases to trimming and J lost 1 base; unmatched junction nucleotides: 4. CDR3 amino acids: CASSQRDRGANTEAFF. For the CDR3, the DNA is TGTGCCAGCAGCCAAAGGGACAGGGGAGCGAACACTGAAGCTTTCTTT.

To note about this clone: One end of the junction fails to match germline, which may point to a read error. The gene calls are TRBV7-3 and TRBJ2-7, with D perhaps TRBD1 or TRBD2 (6 bases each). Per the germline V gene, CDR1 is SGHTA and CDR2 is FQGTGA. The length of the CDR3 is 12 residues. CDR3: CANQAAGTMEDF. CDR3 DNA: TGTGCCAACCAAGCCGCGGGGACAATGGAGGACTTC.

A note on this clone: As the CDR3 is not closed by the conserved phenylalanine or tryptophan, this likely results from a read error. The V and J genes are TRBV7-9 and TRBJ2-7; 10 positions match TRBD2. This CDR3 comprises 14 residues. Looked up from germline, CDR1 is SEHNR and CDR2 is FQNEAQ (reference sequence). The ends lost 5 bases at V and 5 bases at J; junction bases unmatched: 6. The CDR3 DNA reads as TGTGCCAGCAGCAATAGCGGGAGGAGAAACGAGCAGTACCTC. The encoded protein is CASSNSGRRNEQYL.

This chain connects TRBV6-1 to TRBJ2-2; 11 nucleotides align to TRBD1. V lost 6 bases to trimming and J lost 6 bases; unmatched junction nucleotides: 6. CDR1 is MNHNS and CDR2 is SASEGT in the germline V gene. The CDR3 loop spans 15 amino acids. CDR3 in amino acids: CASRPGQGVSGELFF. The CDR3 DNA is TGTGCCAGCAGACCGGGACAGGGGGTATCCGGGGAGCTGTTTTTT.

The rearrangement uses TRBV10-2 and TRBJ2-7; 9 positions match TRBD2. CDR3 length: 17 residues. Germline lookup yields CDR1 WSHSY and CDR2 SAAADI. The J segment lost 2 bases and the V segment lost 4 bases, leaving 12 bases of the junction unmatched. CDR3 loop: CASSVASGAGGAYEQYF. CDR3 nucleotides: TGCGCCAGCAGTGTCGCTTCTGGAGCGGGGGGTGCCTACGAGCAGTACTTC.

The chain uses TRBV5-4 and TRBJ2-2; no firm D call. CDR1 is SGHNT and CDR2 is YYREEE in the germline V gene (reference sequence). V was trimmed by 0 bases and J by 1 base, leaving 4 bases between them. The CDR3 consists of 14 residues. For the CDR3, the DNA is TGTGCCAGCAGCTTGGACGTGAACACCGGGGAGCTGTTTTTT. Protein: CASSLDVNTGELFF. Drawing the rest from reference TRBV5-4 and TRBJ2-2, the complete variable domain is ETGVTQSPTHLIKTRGQQVTLRCSSQSGHNTVSWYQQALGQGPQFIFQYYREEENGRGNFPPRFSGLQFPNYSSELNVNALELDDSALYLCASSLDVNTGELFFGEGSRLTVL.

This clone was observed once. CDR3: CASIPQYDRGNQPQHF. CDR3 nucleotides: TGTGCCAGCATACCCCAATACGACAGGGGAAATCAGCCCCAGCATTTT. The chain uses TRBV6-4 and TRBJ1-5; TRBD1 matches 8 bases. Germline CDR1 is MRHNA and CDR2 is SNTAGT. V lost 7 bases, J lost 4 bases, and 12 bases stayed unmatched. The CDR3 is 16 residues long.

This clone was seen a few times. This CDR3 reads CASTGRVGSGNTIYF. CDR3 DNA sequence: TGTGCCAGCACTGGCAGGGTGGGATCTGGAAACACCATATATTTT. This chain links TRBV6-6 with TRBJ1-3; a weak D match, TRBD1 (5 bases). Germline lookup yields CDR1 MNHNY and CDR2 SVGAGI (reference sequence). Trimming took 7 bases from V and 1 from J, leaving 14 bases between them. The CDR3 loop spans 15 amino acids.

This chain uses TRBV5-1 with TRBJ2-3; perhaps TRBD2 as D (6 bases). The CDR3 is made up of 15 amino acids. Germline values: CDR1 SGHRS, CDR2 YFSETQ. Trimming took off 3 bases at V and 10 bases at J, with 21 bases between the two ends. CDR3: CASSYEGTGLMAQYF. CDR3 bases: TGCGCCAGCAGCTACGAGGGGACTGGCCTCATGGCGCAGTATTTT.

V usage is TRBV5-1 and J usage is TRBJ2-5; possible D gene TRBD2, 7 bases. The V gene's germline CDR1 is SGHRS and CDR2 YFSETQ. Trimming removed 3 bases at V and 4 bases at J, with 10 bases between. The CDR3 is 13 amino acids. The CDR3 nucleotides read TGCGCCAGCAGCTGGAGGGGGGGAGAGACCCAGTACTTC. Translating it yields CASSWRGGETQYF.

The chain has TRBV6-1 and TRBJ2-7; D not resolved. Germline lookup yields CDR1 MNHNS and CDR2 SASEGT. The CDR3 has 13 residues. Trimming stripped 2 bases from V and 3 bases from J, with 8 bases between. The CDR3 nucleotides are TGTGCCAGCAGTGAACTGCCCTACTACGAGCAGTACTTC. Amino acid sequence: CASSELPYYEQYF.

This clone came up a few times. This rearrangement joins TRBV30 to TRBJ1-2; 9 bases line up with TRBD1. CDR3 length: 13 amino acids. Germline trimming cut 2 bases from V and 8 bases from J; bases unmatched to any gene: 6. The germline V gene has CDR1 GTSNPN and CDR2 SVGIG (reference sequence). CDR3 amino acids: CAWSHGQGKGYTF. CDR3 sequence (DNA): TGTGCCTGGAGTCATGGACAGGGGAAAGGCTACACCTTC.

A single count supports this clone. This chain links TRBV7-3 with TRBJ2-3; possible D gene TRBD1, 6 bases. CDR1 is SGHTA, CDR2 FQGTGA, per germline. The CDR3 is made up of 18 amino acids. Between the trimmed V and J ends, which lost 1 base and 2 bases, there was a span of 19 bases. The CDR3 is CASSLMGMDSRNTDTQYF. The CDR3 nucleotides read TGTGCCAGCAGCTTAATGGGGATGGACAGCCGCAACACAGATACGCAGTATTTT. Full variable domain (rest looked up from reference TRBV7-3 and TRBJ2-3): GAGVSQTPSNKVTEKGKYVELRCDPISGHTALYWYRQSLGQGPEFLIYFQGTGAADDSGLPNDRFFAVRPEGSVSTLKIQRTERGDSAVYLCASSLMGMDSRNTDTQYFGPGTRLTVL.

In its sample, this clone was seen a few times. The chain links TRBV6-5 to TRBJ2-1, with TRBD2 as a possible D gene (6 bases). This CDR3 has 13 residues. V was cut by 0 bases and J by 9 bases, with 9 bases left in between. Germline V CDR1 and CDR2: MNHEY, SVGAGI. The CDR3 sequence: CASSYSGGSEQFF. For the CDR3, the DNA is TGTGCCAGCAGTTACTCAGGAGGGAGTGAGCAGTTCTTC.

The chain has TRBV5-1 and TRBJ2-1, with D perhaps TRBD1 (5 bases). V gave up 0 bases and J gave up 8 bases, with 12 bases separating them. Germline CDR1 is SGHRS and CDR2 is YFSETQ. This CDR3 is 14 amino acids long. The CDR3 DNA reads as TGCGCCAGCAGCTTGGGACAGCGACACGATGAGCAGTTCTTC. Translated: CASSLGQRHDEQFF.

The rearrangement uses TRBV18 and TRBJ2-5, with D possibly matching TRBD2 (5 bases). Deletions cut 4 bases from V and 5 bases from J, with 11 bases between. CDR3 length: 13 residues. Germline assignment: CDR1 KGHSH and CDR2 LQKENI. The CDR3 here is CASSLGLAETQYF. The DNA for the CDR3 is TGTGCCAGCTCACTCGGACTCGCGGAGACCCAGTACTTC.

The genes are TRBV9 and TRBJ1-1; tentatively, D is TRBD1 (5 bases). The CDR3 is 13 residues long. Germline assignment: CDR1 SGDLS and CDR2 YYNGEE. Trimming shortened V by 6 bases and J by 0 bases, and 9 bases separated the two germline ends. CDR3 sequence: CASTLGVNTEAFF. DNA for the CDR3: TGTGCCAGCACCCTGGGGGTGAACACTGAAGCTTTCTTT. The full variable domain, in which reference TRBV9 and TRBJ1-1 provide the parts outside the CDR3, is DSGVTQTPKHLITATGQRVTLRCSPRSGDLSVYWYQQSLDQGLQFLIQYYNGEERAKGNILERFSAQQFPDLHSELNLSSLELGDSALYFCASTLGVNTEAFFGQGTRLTVV.

The CDR3 DNA is TGTGCCAGCTCAGCCAACAGGGTACCATCCGGAAACACCATATATTTT. It yields the protein CASSANRVPSGNTIYF. This chain connects TRBV18 to TRBJ1-3; D possibly corresponds to TRBD1 (6 bases). Trimming stripped 5 bases from V and 4 bases from J, with 18 bases between. The length of the CDR3 is 16 residues. CDR1 KGHSH and CDR2 LQKENI come from the germline V gene.

The J gene is TRBJ1-1, the V gene TRBV6-1, with D perhaps matching TRBD1 (5 bases). The germline gives CDR1 MNHNS, CDR2 SASEGT. This CDR3 is 13 amino acids long. Trimming stripped 6 bases from V and 0 bases from J, with 8 bases between. CDR3: CASRAGMNTEAFF. As DNA, the CDR3 is TGTGCCAGCAGAGCAGGGATGAACACTGAAGCTTTCTTT.

The CDR3: CASSLGGRSSYNEQFF. The DNA of the CDR3 is TGTGCCAGCAGCTTAGGCGGGAGGAGCTCCTACAATGAGCAGTTCTTC. The chain employs TRBV11-3 and TRBJ2-1; 8 bases line up with TRBD2. CDR1 and CDR2 from the germline V gene are SGHNT and YENEEA. There are 16 residues in the CDR3. V trimming: 1 base; J trimming: 0 bases; junction bases outside the gene matches: 2. Drawing the rest from reference TRBV11-3 and TRBJ2-1, the complete variable domain is EAGVVQSPRYKIIEKKQPVAFWCNPISGHNTLYWYLQNLGQGPELLIRYENEEAVDDSQLPKDRFSAERLKGVDSTLKIQPAELGDSAVYLCASSLGGRSSYNEQFFGPGTRLTVL.

The rearrangement links TRBV6-6 to TRBJ2-5; TRBD2 matches at 10 bases. This CDR3 spans 15 amino acids. The V gene's germline CDR1 is MNHNY and CDR2 SVGAGI (reference sequence). V gave up 6 bases and J gave up 4 bases; unmatched junction bases: 8. The CDR3: CASRHLAGVGETQYF. DNA of the CDR3: TGTGCCAGCAGACATCTAGCGGGAGTTGGAGAGACCCAGTACTTC.